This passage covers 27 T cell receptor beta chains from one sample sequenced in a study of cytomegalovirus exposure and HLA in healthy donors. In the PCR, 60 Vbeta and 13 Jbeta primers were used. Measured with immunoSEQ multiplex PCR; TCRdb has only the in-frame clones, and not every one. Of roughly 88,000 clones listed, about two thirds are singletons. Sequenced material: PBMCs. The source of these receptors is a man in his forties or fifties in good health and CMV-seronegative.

In nucleotides, the CDR3 is TGTGCCAGCAGACGGGACAGGGGCTGGGTGAGCTCTGGAAACACCATATATTTT. This codes for CASRRDRGWVSSGNTIYF. The V and J genes are TRBV7-2 and TRBJ1-3; 10 nucleotides align to TRBD1. Germline V CDR1 and CDR2: SGHTA, FQGNSA. Germline trimming cut 6 bases from V and 0 bases from J; bases unmatched to any gene: 11. CDR3 size: 18 residues.

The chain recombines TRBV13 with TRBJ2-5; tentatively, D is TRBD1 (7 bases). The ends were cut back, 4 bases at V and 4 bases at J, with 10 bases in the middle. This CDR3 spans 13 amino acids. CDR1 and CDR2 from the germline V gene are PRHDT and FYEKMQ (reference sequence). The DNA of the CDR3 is TGTGCCAGCAGCTCAGGGGGGCGAGAGACCCAGTACTTC. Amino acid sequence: CASSSGGRETQYF.

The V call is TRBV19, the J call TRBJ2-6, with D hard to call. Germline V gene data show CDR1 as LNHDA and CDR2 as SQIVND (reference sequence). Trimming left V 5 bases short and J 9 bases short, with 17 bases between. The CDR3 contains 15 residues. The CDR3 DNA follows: TGTGCCAGTAGTCCCGGTGGAGTTGGTTACAACGTCCTGACTTTC. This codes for CASSPGGVGYNVLTF.

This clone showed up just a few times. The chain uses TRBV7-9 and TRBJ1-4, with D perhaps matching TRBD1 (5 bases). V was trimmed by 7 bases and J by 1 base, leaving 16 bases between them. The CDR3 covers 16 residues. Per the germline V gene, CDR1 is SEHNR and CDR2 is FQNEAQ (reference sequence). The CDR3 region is CASKGKSLGTNEKLFF. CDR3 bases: TGTGCCAGCAAGGGGAAATCCCTCGGAACTAATGAAAAACTGTTTTTT.

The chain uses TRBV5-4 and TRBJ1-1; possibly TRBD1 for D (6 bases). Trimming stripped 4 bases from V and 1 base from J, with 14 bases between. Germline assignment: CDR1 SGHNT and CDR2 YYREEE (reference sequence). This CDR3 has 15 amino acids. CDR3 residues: CASSPFGGGNTEAFF. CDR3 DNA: TGTGCCAGCAGCCCGTTTGGGGGCGGGAACACTGAAGCTTTCTTT.

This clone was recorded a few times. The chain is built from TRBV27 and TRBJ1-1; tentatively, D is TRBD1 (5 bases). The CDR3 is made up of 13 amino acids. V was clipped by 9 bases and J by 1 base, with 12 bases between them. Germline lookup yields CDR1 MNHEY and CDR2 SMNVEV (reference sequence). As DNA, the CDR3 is TGTGCCAGGCCAGGAGGGGCGAACACTGAAGCTTTCTTT. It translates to CARPGGANTEAFF.

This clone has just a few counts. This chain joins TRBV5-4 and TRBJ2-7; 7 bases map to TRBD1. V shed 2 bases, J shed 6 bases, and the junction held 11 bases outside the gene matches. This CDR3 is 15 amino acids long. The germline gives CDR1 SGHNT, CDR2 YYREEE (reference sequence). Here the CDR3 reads CASSLGQVVWGEQYF. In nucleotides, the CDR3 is TGTGCCAGCAGCTTAGGACAGGTCGTATGGGGCGAGCAGTACTTC. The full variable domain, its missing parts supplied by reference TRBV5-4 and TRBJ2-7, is ETGVTQSPTHLIKTRGQQVTLRCSSQSGHNTVSWYQQALGQGPQFIFQYYREEENGRGNFPPRFSGLQFPNYSSELNVNALELDDSALYLCASSLGQVVWGEQYFGPGTRLTVT.

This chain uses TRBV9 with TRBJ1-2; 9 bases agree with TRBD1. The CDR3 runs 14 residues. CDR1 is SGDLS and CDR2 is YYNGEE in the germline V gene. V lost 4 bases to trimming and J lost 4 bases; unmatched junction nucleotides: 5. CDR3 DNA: TGTGCCAGCAGCAAAACAGGGGGCGGCTATGGCTACACCTTC. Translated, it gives CASSKTGGGYGYTF.

The CDR3 loop is CASSFSQGAGLETQYF. The CDR3 DNA sequence: TGTGCCAGCAGCTTTTCGCAGGGGGCGGGTTTGGAGACCCAGTACTTC. The chain carries TRBV7-9 and TRBJ2-5, with 8 bases lining up with TRBD1. This CDR3 contains 16 residues. J was trimmed by 5 bases and V by 3 bases; bases with no gene match: 11. CDR1 and CDR2 (germline): SEHNR, FQNEAQ (reference sequence).

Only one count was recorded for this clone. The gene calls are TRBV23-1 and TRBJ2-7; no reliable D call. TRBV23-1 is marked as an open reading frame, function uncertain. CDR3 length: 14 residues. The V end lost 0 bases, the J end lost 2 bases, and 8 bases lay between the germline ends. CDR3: CASSQSELTYEQYV. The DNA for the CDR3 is TGCGCCAGCAGTCAATCGGAACTAACCTACGAGCAGTACGTC.

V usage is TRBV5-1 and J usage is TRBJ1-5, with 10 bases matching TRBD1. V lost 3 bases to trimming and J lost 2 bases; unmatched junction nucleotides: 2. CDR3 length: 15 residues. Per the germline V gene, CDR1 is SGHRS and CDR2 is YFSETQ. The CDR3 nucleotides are TGCGCCAGCAGCTCCGGGACAGGGGGCAATCAGCCCCAGCATTTT. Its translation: CASSSGTGGNQPQHF.

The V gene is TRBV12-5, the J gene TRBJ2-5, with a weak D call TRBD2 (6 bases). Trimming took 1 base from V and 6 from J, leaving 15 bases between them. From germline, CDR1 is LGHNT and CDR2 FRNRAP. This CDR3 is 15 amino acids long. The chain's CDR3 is CASGLAHRRAKTQYF. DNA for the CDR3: TGTGCTAGTGGTTTGGCCCACAGGAGGGCGAAGACCCAGTACTTC. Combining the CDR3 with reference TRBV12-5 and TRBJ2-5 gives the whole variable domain DARVTQTPRHKVTEMGQEVTMRCQPILGHNTVFWYRQTMMQGLELLAYFRNRAPLDDSGMPKDRFSAEMPDATLATLKIQPSEPRDSAVYFCASGLAHRRAKTQYFGPGTRLLVL.

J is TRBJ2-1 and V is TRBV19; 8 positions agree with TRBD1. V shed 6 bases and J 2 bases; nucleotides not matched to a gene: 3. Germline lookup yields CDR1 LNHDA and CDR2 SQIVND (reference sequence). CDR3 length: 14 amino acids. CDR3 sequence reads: CASRTGDAYNEQFF. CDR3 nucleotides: TGTGCCAGTAGGACAGGGGACGCCTACAATGAGCAGTTCTTC.

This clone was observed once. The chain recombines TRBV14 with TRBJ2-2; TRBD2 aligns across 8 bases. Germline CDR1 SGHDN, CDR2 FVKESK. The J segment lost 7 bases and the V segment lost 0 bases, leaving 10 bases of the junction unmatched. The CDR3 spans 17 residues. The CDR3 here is CASSQDLQRESVGELFF. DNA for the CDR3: TGTGCCAGCAGCCAAGATTTGCAGCGGGAGTCCGTCGGGGAGCTGTTTTTT.

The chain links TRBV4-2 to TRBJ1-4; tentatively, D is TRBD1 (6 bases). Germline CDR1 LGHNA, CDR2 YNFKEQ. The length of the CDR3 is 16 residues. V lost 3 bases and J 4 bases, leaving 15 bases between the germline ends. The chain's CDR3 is CASSHVQGVINEKLFF. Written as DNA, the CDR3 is TGTGCCAGCAGCCACGTACAGGGCGTCATTAATGAAAAACTGTTTTTT.

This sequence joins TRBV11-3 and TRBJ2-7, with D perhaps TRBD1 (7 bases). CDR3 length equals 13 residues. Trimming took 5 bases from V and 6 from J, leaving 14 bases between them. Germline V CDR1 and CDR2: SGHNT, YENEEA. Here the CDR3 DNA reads TGTGCCAGCAGCCCCAGACAGGGAGGCGAGCAGTACTTC. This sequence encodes CASSPRQGGEQYF. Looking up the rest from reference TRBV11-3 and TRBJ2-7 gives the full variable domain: EAGVVQSPRYKIIEKKQPVAFWCNPISGHNTLYWYLQNLGQGPELLIRYENEEAVDDSQLPKDRFSAERLKGVDSTLKIQPAELGDSAVYLCASSPRQGGEQYFGPGTRLTVT.

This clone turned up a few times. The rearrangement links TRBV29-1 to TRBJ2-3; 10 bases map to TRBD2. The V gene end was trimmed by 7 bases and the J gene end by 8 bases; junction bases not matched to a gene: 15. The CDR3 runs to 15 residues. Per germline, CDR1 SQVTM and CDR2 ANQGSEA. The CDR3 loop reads CSGTSSGGDQGTQYF. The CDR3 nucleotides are TGCAGCGGGACATCGAGCGGGGGGGACCAGGGTACGCAGTATTTT.

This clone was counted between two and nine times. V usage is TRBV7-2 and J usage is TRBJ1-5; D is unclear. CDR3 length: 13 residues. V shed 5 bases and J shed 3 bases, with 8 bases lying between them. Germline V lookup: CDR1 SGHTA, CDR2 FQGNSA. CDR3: CASSRVINQPQHF. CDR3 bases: TGTGCCAGCAGCCGAGTGATCAATCAGCCCCAGCATTTT.

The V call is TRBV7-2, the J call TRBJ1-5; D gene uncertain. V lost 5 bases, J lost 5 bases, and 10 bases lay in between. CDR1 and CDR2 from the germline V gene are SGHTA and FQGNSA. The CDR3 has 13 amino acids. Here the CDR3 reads CASSTHRDQPQHF. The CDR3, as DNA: TGTGCCAGCAGCACCCACAGAGATCAGCCCCAGCATTTT.

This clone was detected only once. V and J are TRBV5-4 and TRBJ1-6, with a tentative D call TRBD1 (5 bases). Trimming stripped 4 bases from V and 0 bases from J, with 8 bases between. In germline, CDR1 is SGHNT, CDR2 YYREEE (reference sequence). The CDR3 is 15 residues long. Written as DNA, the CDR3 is TGTGCCAGCAGCCAGGGTGGCTCCTATAATTCACCCCTCCACTTT. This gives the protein CASSQGGSYNSPLHF.

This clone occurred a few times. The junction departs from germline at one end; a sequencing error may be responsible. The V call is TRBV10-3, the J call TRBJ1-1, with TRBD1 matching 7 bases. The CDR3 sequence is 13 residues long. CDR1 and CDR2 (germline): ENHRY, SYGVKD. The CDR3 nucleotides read TGTGCCATGAGTGGGACAGAGAACACTGAAGCTTTCTTT. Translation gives CAMSGTENTEAFF.

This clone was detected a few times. The DNA of the CDR3 is TGTGCCAGCAGCCCCGCTGGGGCCGTTCGCGAGCAGTACTTC. It specifies CASSPAGAVREQYF. The chain recombines TRBV7-9 with TRBJ2-7; tentative D call: TRBD1 (5 bases). Germline-derived CDR1 and CDR2 are SEHNR and FQNEAQ (reference sequence). The CDR3 extends over 14 amino acids. V dropped 5 bases and J dropped 6 bases, with 17 bases sitting between them.

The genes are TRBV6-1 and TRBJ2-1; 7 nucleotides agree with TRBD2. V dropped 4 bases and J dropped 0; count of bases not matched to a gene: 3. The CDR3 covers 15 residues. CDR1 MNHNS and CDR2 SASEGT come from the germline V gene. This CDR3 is CASSVSGRSYNEQFF. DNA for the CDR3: TGTGCCAGCAGTGTTAGCGGGCGCTCCTACAATGAGCAGTTCTTC.

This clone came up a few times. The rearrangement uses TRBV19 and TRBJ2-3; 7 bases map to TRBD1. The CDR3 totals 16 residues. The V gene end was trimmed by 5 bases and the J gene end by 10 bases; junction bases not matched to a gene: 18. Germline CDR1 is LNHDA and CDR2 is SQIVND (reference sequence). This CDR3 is CASSLTTGDARSPQYF. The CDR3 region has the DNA TGTGCCAGTAGTCTTACAACAGGGGACGCACGGTCCCCGCAGTATTTT.

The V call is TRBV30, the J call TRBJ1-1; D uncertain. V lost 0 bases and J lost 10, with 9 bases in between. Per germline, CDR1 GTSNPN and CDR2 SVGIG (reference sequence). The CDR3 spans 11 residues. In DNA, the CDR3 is TGTGCCTGGAGTGTAGGAGGGTTAGCTTTCTTT. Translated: CAWSVGGLAFF.

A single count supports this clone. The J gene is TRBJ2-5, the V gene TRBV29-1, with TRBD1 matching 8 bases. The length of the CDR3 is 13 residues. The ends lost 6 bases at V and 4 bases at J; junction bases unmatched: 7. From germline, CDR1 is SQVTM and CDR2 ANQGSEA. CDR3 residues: CSVGQVVLETQYF. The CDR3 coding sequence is TGCAGCGTGGGACAGGTCGTTTTAGAGACCCAGTACTTC.

CDR3 sequence (DNA): TGTGCCACCAGGACAGGGGAAGAAAAACTGTTTTTT. Protein sequence: CATRTGEEKLFF. The gene calls are TRBV10-3 and TRBJ1-4, with TRBD1 matching over 9 bases. The germline V gene encodes CDR1 ENHRY and CDR2 SYGVKD. The junction had 5 bases not matched to a gene; V was cut back by 10 bases and J by 8 bases. The CDR3 loop spans 12 amino acids.